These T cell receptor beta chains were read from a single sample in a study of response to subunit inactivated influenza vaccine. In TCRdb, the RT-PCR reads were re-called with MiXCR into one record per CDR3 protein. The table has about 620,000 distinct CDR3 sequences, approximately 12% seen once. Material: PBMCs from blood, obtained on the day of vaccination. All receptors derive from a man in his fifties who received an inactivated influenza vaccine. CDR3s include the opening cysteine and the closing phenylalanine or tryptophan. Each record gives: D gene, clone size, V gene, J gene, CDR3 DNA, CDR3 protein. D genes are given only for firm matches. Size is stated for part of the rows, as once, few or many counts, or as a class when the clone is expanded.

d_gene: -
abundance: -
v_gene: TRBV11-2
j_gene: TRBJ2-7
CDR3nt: TGTGCCAGCAGCTTAGCCGCGGGGAACCCCTACTACGAGCAGTACTTC
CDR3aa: CASSLAAGNPYYEQYF

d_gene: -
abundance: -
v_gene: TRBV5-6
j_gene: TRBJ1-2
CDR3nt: TGTGCCAGCAGCTGGGAGGACAGCTATGGCTACACCTTC
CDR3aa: CASSWEDSYGYTF

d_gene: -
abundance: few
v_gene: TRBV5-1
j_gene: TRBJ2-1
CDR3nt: TGCGCCAGCAGCTGGTCCAGGGGCCCCTACAATGAGCAGTTCTTC
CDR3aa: CASSWSRGPYNEQFF

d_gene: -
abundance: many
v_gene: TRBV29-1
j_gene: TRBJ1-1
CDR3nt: TGCAGCGGACTACGGAACACTGAAGCTTTCTTT
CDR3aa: CSGLRNTEAFF

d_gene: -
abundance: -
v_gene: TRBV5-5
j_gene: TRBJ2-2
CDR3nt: TGTGCCAGCAGCACAAGTACAGGGCGCGGGGAGCTGTTTTTT
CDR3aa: CASSTSTGRGELFF

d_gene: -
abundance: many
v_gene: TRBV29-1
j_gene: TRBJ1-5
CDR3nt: TGCAGCGTTGAATCGGAGCATTTT
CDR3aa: CSVESEHF

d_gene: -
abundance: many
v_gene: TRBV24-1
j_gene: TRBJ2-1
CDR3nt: TGTGCCACCAGTGATTTCCCTCACAATGAGCAGTTCTTC
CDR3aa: CATSDFPHNEQFF

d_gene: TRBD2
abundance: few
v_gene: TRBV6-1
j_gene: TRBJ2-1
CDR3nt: TGTGCCAGCACCCGCGGACTAGCGGGAAAGGAGCAGTTCTTC
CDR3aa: CASTRGLAGKEQFF

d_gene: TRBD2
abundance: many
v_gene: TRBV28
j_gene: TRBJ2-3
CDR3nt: TGTGCCAGCAGTCTGAGGGGACTAGCGACTAATACGCAGTATTTT
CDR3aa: CASSLRGLATNTQYF

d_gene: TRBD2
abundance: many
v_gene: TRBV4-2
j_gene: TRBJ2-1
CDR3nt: TGTGCCAGCAGCCACCGAGCGGGGGCCCACAATGAGCAGTTCTTC
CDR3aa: CASSHRAGAHNEQFF

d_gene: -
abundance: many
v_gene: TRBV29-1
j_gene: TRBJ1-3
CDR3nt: TGCAGCGTGGGATCCATGGGTGGAAACACCATATATTTT
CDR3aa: CSVGSMGGNTIYF

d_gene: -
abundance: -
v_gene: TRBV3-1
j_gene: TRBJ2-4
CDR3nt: TGTGCCAGCAGCCAAGAATTAGCCAAAAACATTCAGTACTTC
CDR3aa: CASSQELAKNIQYF

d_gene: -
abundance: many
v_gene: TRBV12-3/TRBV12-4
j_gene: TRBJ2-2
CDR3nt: TGTGCCAGCAGGGCCGGGACAACAAACACCGGGGAGCTGTTTTTT
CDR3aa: CASRAGTTNTGELFF

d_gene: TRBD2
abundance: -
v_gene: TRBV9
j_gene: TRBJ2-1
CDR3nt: TGTGCCAGCAGCGTGATGGGGGGGAGCTCCTACAATGAGCAGTTCTTC
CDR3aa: CASSVMGGSSYNEQFF

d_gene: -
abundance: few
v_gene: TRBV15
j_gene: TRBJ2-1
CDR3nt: TGTGCCACCAGCAGGGAATTAGCGGCCCTCAATGAGCAGTTCTTC
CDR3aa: CATSRELAALNEQFF

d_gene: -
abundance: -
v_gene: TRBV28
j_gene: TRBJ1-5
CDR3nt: TGTGCCAGCACCTTTACGGTCTATCAGCCCCAGCATTTT
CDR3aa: CASTFTVYQPQHF

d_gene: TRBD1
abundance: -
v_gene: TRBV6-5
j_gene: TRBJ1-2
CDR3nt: TGTGCCAGCAGTTACTCACTCTGGACAGGGGTGGTGGAAGGCTACACCTTC
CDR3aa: CASSYSLWTGVVEGYTF

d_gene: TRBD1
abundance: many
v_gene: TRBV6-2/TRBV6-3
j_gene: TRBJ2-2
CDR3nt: TGTGCCAGCAGTTACCAGGGGGCCGGGGAGCTGTTTTTT
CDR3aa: CASSYQGAGELFF

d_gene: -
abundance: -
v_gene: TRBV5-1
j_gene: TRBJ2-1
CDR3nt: TGCGCCAGCAGCTTGTCCGGGGAGCCCTACAATGAGCAGTTCTTC
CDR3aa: CASSLSGEPYNEQFF

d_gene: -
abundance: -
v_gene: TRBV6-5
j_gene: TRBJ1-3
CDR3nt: TGTGCCAGCAGTTACCTGGACGGGCCGTCGAACACCATATATTTT
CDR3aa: CASSYLDGPSNTIYF

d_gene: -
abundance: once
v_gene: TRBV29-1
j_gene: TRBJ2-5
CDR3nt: TGCAGCGTTGATTTTGGTTCGTTGGTCCAAGAGACCCAGTACTTC
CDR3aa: CSVDFGSLVQETQYF

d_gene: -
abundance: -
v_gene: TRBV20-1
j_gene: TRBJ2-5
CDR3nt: TGCAGTGCTAGGCCTGCGGTGGGGGGGGCCGGGGAGACCCAGTACTTC
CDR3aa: CSARPAVGGAGETQYF

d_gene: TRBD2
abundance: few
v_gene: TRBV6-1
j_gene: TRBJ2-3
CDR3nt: TGTGCCAGCAGTGCCGTGTCAGCGGGGGGCATGGATACGCAGTATTTT
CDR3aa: CASSAVSAGGMDTQYF

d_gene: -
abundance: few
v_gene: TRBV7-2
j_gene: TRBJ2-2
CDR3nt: TGTGCCAGCATGGGAACAGTTTACACCGGGGAGCTGTTTTTT
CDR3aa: CASMGTVYTGELFF

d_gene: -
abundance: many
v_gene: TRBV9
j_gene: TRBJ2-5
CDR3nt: TGTGCCAGCAATCGCGTAGAAGAGACCCAGTACTTC
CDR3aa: CASNRVEETQYF

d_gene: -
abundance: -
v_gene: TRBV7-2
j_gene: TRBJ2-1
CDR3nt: TGTGCCAGCAGCTTACTTTCGGGTTTCTACAATGAGCAGTTCTTC
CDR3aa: CASSLLSGFYNEQFF

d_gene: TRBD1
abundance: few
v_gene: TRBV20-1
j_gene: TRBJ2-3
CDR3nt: TGCAGTGCTGAACCGGGACAGGGGATCCCAGATACGCAGTATTTT
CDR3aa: CSAEPGQGIPDTQYF